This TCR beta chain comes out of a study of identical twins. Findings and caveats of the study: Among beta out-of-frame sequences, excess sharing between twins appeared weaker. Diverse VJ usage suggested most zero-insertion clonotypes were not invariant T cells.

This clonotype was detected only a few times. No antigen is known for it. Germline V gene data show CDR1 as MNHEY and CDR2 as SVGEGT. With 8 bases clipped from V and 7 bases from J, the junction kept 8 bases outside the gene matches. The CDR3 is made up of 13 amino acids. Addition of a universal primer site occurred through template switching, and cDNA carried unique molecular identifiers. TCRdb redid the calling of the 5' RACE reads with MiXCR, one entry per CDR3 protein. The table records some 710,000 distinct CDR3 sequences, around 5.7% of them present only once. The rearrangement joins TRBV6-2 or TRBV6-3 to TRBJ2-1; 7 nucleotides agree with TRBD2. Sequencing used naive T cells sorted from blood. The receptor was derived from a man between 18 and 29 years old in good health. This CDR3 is CASGRDSPNEQFF. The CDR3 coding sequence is TGTGCCAGCGGGAGGGACTCTCCTAATGAGCAGTTCTTC.